This T cell receptor beta chain was obtained from a study of monozygotic twins with cystic fibrosis. As for the study in general: Approximately 2.8 micrograms of fragmented DNA underwent roughly 15 PCR cycles for library preparation.

Only in-frame clones appear in the TCRdb table, and some are missing; sequencing was by immunoSEQ multiplex PCR. This table holds about 36,000 clones, over 75% found once. The CDR3 spans 14 residues. Germline CDR1 is SGHRS and CDR2 is YFSETQ. Trimming stripped 4 bases from V and 3 bases from J, with 14 bases between. Regarding this clone: Its antigen is not known.

Study findings and constraints: J usage was most co-twin-similar in 8 of 16 pairs, V in 13.

The sequence was collected from a girl aged 2-10 years with cystic fibrosis. The material sequenced was blood. The chain employs TRBV5-1 and TRBJ2-7; D unresolved. The CDR3 DNA sequence: TGCGCCAGCAGCCCTTTGGCATCCATCTACGAGCAGTACTTC. Translation gives CASSPLASIYEQYF.